This paragraph reports one T cell receptor (beta chain). Its target is not known. TCRdb itself ran the 5' RACE reads through MiXCR, one entry per CDR3 protein. The profile shows more than 110,000 distinct CDR3 sequences, almost 25% of them singletons. These data come from a study of T-cell memory formation after mild COVID-19. From germline, CDR1 is LNHDA and CDR2 SQIVND (reference sequence). The CDR3 is made up of 13 amino acids. Trimming shortened V by 5 bases and J by 3 bases, and 11 bases separated the two germline ends. Study-level points and caveats: Confirmation of SARS-CoV-2 specificity was lacking for second-wave clones peaking day 37.

This clonotype was obtained from an adult woman who had mild COVID-19 (a few samples of this study predate the infection). Cell type and time point are not known. The chain uses TRBV19 and TRBJ2-7; no reliable D call. Sequenced: PBMCs or a T cell subset sorted from them (not recorded which). CDR3 DNA sequence: TGTGCCAGTAGTTATGCGTACGGCTACGAGCAGTACTTC. Translating it yields CASSYAYGYEQYF.